Included here is one TCR beta chain sequence, with context. The antigen is unknown. This sample was taken from a study of Ad26.COV2.S vaccination and SARS-CoV-2 variants. Study as a whole: Ad26.COV2.S was injected intramuscularly once or twice, 56 days apart. Overall study results and limits: Analyses of TCR breadth and depth may have underestimated total T cell responses.

This sample's treatment: roughly 18 received Ad26.COV2.S at low or high dose, single or two shots; about 5 received placebo; per-sample allocation not given. Specimens were obtained on day 63 following the first vaccine or placebo injection. The individual, an adult aged 18-55 years, was a donor in Boston. Assay used: immunoSEQ multiplex PCR; TCRdb lists only in-frame clones, some missing. This sample has 440,000 or so clones; 80% to 90% occur once, and the top ten carry roughly 1.7%. In germline, CDR1 is GTSNPN, CDR2 SVGIG (reference sequence). With 0 bases removed from V and 8 bases from J, the gap between germline ends came to 11 bases. CDR3 length: 14 amino acids.

This specimen was peripheral blood, taken in a trial of Ad26.COV2.S vaccine versus placebo. The sequence came from a person between 18 and 59 years old who received the Ad26.COV2.S COVID-19 vaccine or a placebo. The V call is TRBV30, the J call TRBJ1-6; D is possibly TRBD1 (6 bases). CDR3 nucleotide sequence: TGTGCCTGGAGTGTAGGGGACAACTATTCACCCCTCCACTTT. Protein sequence: CAWSVGDNYSPLHF.